The clone carrying this TCR beta chain has a handful of counts. This entry comes from a study of blood T cell repertoires in COVID-19. Sequenced by immunoSEQ multiplex PCR; TCRdb stores in-frame clones only, minus some. The sample contains fewer than 250,000 clones, 70% to 85% of which appear only once. The CDR3 sequence is 16 residues long. The germline V and J ends were trimmed by 0 bases and 0 bases, with 10 bases remaining between them. Germline lookup yields CDR1 SGHRS and CDR2 YFSETQ. This chain uses TRBV5-1 with TRBJ2-4; unclear D gene. Sequenced sample: PBMCs or T cells enriched from blood (not recorded which). This clonotype was sampled from a woman aged 30 to 39 who had recovered from COVID-19. CDR3 DNA: TGCGCCAGCAGCTTGGGAATAGCCATAGCCAAAAACATTCAGTACTTC. It specifies CASSLGIAIAKNIQYF.